This entry is about one T cell receptor (beta chain). As processed by the authors: Scientists estimated how many nucleated cells there were by amplifying reference gene primers. Profiled with immunoSEQ multiplex PCR; TCRdb holds only in-frame clones, not every one. Clone size and the V and J calls come from that table; the DNA yielded D and trimming. The table lists about 70,000 clones, 80% to 90% of them singletons. Germline V lookup: CDR1 LGHDT, CDR2 YNNKEL (reference sequence). CDR3 size: 14 residues. The V segment lost 3 bases and the J segment 8 bases; nucleotides outside the gene matches: 3. This sample was included in a study of blood T cell repertoires in COVID-19. At the level of the study: Nucleic acid was either cDNA or gDNA, and it came from T cells, B-cell-depleted T cells, or PBMCs.

This clonotype was obtained from a woman aged 55-69 years with acute or convalescent COVID-19. The sample was peripheral blood. The chain uses TRBV3-1 (or the pseudogene TRBV3-2) and TRBJ2-1, with 11 bases fitting TRBD1. The CDR3 DNA sequence: TGTGCCAGCAGCCACCGGGACAGGGGGGATGAGCAGTTCTTC. Translating gives CASSHRDRGDEQFF.